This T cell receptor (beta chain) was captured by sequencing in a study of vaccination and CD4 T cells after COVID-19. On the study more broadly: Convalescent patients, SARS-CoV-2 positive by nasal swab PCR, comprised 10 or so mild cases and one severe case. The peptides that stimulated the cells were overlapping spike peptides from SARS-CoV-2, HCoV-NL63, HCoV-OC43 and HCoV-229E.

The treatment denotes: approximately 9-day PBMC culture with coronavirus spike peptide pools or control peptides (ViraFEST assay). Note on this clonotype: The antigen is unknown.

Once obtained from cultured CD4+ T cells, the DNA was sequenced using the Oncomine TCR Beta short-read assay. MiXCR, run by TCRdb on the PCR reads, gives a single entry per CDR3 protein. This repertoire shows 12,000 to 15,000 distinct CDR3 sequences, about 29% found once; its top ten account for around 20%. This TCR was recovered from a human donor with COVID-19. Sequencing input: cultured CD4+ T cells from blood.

The CDR3 loop is CASSFGQTDTQYF. The CDR3 bases are TGTGCCAGCAGTTTTGGACAGACAGATACGCAGTATTTT. The chain combines TRBV12-3 or TRBV12-4 with TRBJ2-3; weak D call: TRBD1 (6 bases). The CDR3 extends over 13 amino acids. V was clipped by 3 bases and J by 3 bases, with 7 bases between them.